Each of the 5 T cell receptor beta chains below was sequenced from the same sample in a study of CD8 T cells in Susac syndrome. Random hexamers were used to reverse transcribe about 0.5 to 1 ug of RNA. MiXCR, run by TCRdb on the immunoSEQ multiplex PCR reads, gives a single entry per CDR3 protein. The sample holds under 200,000 distinct CDR3 sequences, 95% seen once. Sequencing used CD4+ T cells from PBMCs. The receptor set was obtained from a human donor in good health.

The V call is TRBV7-9, the J call TRBJ2-1; 13 bases fit TRBD2. The CDR3 is 16 amino acids. V shed 5 bases, J shed 7 bases, and the junction held 8 bases outside the gene matches. Germline V gives CDR1 SEHNR, CDR2 FQNEAQ (reference sequence). The CDR3: CASSGTSGTIMNEQFF. The CDR3 DNA sequence: TGTGCCAGCAGCGGGACTAGCGGGACGATAATGAATGAGCAGTTCTTC.

This clonotype was picked up one time. The chain links TRBV25-1 to TRBJ1-5, with no clear D. The CDR3 spans 13 residues. CDR1 and CDR2 from the germline V gene are MGHDK and SYGVNS. V lost 3 bases, J lost 1 base, and 4 bases lay in between. CDR3 sequence reads: CASSERSNQPQHF. For the CDR3, the DNA is TGTGCCAGCAGTGAGAGGAGCAATCAGCCCCAGCATTTT.

The gene calls are TRBV5-4 and TRBJ2-1, with D perhaps given as TRBD1 or TRBD2 (5 bases each). The CDR3 sequence is 15 residues long. The ends were cut back, 0 bases at V and 10 bases at J, with 17 bases in the middle. Germline V gene lookup returns CDR1 SGHNT and CDR2 YYREEE (reference sequence). The CDR3 sequence: CASSLGSEGPREQFF. CDR3 DNA sequence: TGTGCCAGCAGCTTGGGTAGTGAGGGGCCCAGGGAGCAGTTCTTC.

The chain employs TRBV28 and TRBJ2-1; D is unclear. Trimming cost V 3 bases and J 2 bases, with 2 bases left between them. The germline V gene encodes CDR1 MDHEN and CDR2 SYDVKM. The CDR3 extends over 12 amino acids. CDR3 protein: CASSFTYNEQFF. CDR3 in DNA: TGTGCCAGCAGTTTTACCTACAATGAGCAGTTCTTC.

The chain has TRBV25-1 and TRBJ2-3; D is unclear. The germline V gene encodes CDR1 MGHDK and CDR2 SYGVNS. This CDR3 region has 14 residues. Trimming took 3 bases from V and 2 from J, leaving 9 bases between them. The CDR3 sequence: CASSDRPATDTQYF. The CDR3 coding sequence is TGTGCCAGCAGTGATCGTCCTGCCACAGATACGCAGTATTTT.